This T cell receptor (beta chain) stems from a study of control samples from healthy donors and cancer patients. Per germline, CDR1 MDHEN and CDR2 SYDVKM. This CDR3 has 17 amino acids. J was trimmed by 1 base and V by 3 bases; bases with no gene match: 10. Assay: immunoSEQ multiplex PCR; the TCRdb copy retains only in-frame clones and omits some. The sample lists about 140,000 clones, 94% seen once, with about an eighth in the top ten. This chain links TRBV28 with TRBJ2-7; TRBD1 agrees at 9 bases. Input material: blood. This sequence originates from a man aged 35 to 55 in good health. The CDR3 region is CASSFALGTGFSYEQYF. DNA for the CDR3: TGTGCCAGCAGTTTCGCCCTCGGGACAGGGTTTTCCTACGAGCAGTACTTC.